The 23 T cell receptor beta chains reported below all come from one sample, sequenced in a study of graft-versus-host responses after intestinal transplantation. Antigens of these TCRs are unknown. Only in-frame clones appear in the TCRdb table, and some are missing; sequencing was by immunoSEQ multiplex PCR. This table has roughly 98,000 clones, approximately 95% appearing once. Source: unstimulated CD8+ T cells sorted from spleen or lymph node cells, taken before transplant. The source of these receptors is a human donor who was the organ donor for an intestinal transplant.

The V and J genes are TRBV7-6 and TRBJ2-5, with 11 bases identical to TRBD2. Germline-derived CDR1 and CDR2 are SGHVS and FNYEAQ. With V trimmed by 3 bases and J by 0 bases, 6 bases remained unmatched. The CDR3 runs 17 residues. CDR3: CASSFLSGGEYQETQYF. CDR3 DNA sequence: TGTGCCAGCAGCTTCCTTAGCGGGGGGGAGTACCAAGAGACCCAGTACTTC.

This rearrangement joins TRBV19 to TRBJ2-7; 9 nucleotides match TRBD1. Germline values: CDR1 LNHDA, CDR2 SQIVND (reference sequence). V shed 5 bases, J shed 4 bases, and the junction held 6 bases outside the gene matches. This CDR3 comprises 14 residues. The CDR3 sequence is CASSPQTGGYEQYF. CDR3 coding DNA: TGTGCCAGTAGTCCCCAGACAGGGGGGTACGAGCAGTACTTC.

This chain links TRBV5-1 with TRBJ2-1, with a tentative D call TRBD1 (6 bases). The CDR3 sequence is 11 residues long. Germline lookup yields CDR1 SGHRS and CDR2 YFSETQ. V was trimmed by 4 bases and J by 10 bases, leaving 9 bases between them. CDR3 bases: TGCGCCAGCAGCCAGGGGAGAGAGCAGTTCTTC. Amino acids: CASSQGREQFF.

The V gene is TRBV7-9, the J gene TRBJ2-7, with unresolved D. Trimming took off 3 bases at V and 2 bases at J, with 11 bases between the two ends. Germline V gene data show CDR1 as SEHNR and CDR2 as FQNEAQ (reference sequence). The CDR3 extends over 14 amino acids. The CDR3 nucleotides read TGTGCCAGCAGCTTTTCAGACACCCCCTACGAGCAGTACTTC. Protein: CASSFSDTPYEQYF.

The rearrangement uses TRBV13 and TRBJ2-1; possible D gene TRBD2, 6 bases. The CDR3 sequence is 16 residues long. The germline V gene encodes CDR1 PRHDT and CDR2 FYEKMQ (reference sequence). V was pared by 5 bases and J by 2 bases, with 16 bases between. This chain's CDR3 is CASSTGRGRTYNEQFF. Here the CDR3 DNA reads TGTGCCAGCAGCACCGGGCGAGGGAGGACCTACAATGAGCAGTTCTTC.

The chain couples TRBV9 to TRBJ2-3; D possibly corresponds to TRBD2 (6 bases). Germline CDR1 reads SGDLS; CDR2 reads YYNGEE. CDR3 length: 15 amino acids. V lost 3 bases and J lost 3, with 14 bases in between. This CDR3 is CASSAGWGGTDTQYF. For the CDR3, the DNA is TGTGCCAGCAGCGCCGGATGGGGAGGAACAGATACGCAGTATTTT. Supplemented by reference TRBV9 and TRBJ2-3, the full variable domain reads DSGVTQTPKHLITATGQRVTLRCSPRSGDLSVYWYQQSLDQGLQFLIQYYNGEERAKGNILERFSAQQFPDLHSELNLSSLELGDSALYFCASSAGWGGTDTQYFGPGTRLTVL.

This chain connects TRBV7-9 to TRBJ1-2; D ambiguous. This CDR3 contains 15 residues. With 6 bases removed from V and 7 bases from J, the gap between germline ends came to 21 bases. Germline CDR1 reads SEHNR; CDR2 reads FQNEAQ (reference sequence). The CDR3, as DNA: TGTGCCAGCAGGCCTCTGTCCCAGTCGGGTGGTGGCTACACCTTC. It encodes CASRPLSQSGGGYTF.

This clone was recorded once. CDR3 amino acids: CASSPPPYGEGVSAEAFF. The CDR3 DNA is TGTGCCAGCAGCCCACCCCCCTATGGGGAGGGGGTTAGCGCTGAAGCTTTCTTT. The chain employs TRBV4-2 and TRBJ1-1, with D possibly being TRBD1 (6 bases). V was trimmed by 4 bases and J by 6 bases, leaving 27 bases between them. CDR3 length: 18 amino acids. The germline CDR1 and CDR2 sequences are LGHNA and YNFKEQ.

V is TRBV7-8 and J is TRBJ1-1; tentatively, D is TRBD1 (5 bases). Germline loops: CDR1 SGHVS, CDR2 FQNEAQ. The CDR3 has 16 residues. Trimming stripped 0 bases from V and 0 bases from J, with 11 bases between. CDR3 in amino acids: CASSLAGGRMNTEAFF. The CDR3 DNA follows: TGTGCCAGCAGCTTAGCGGGGGGGAGAATGAACACTGAAGCTTTCTTT.

CDR3 in DNA: TGTGCCAGCAGCTTAGAAGGAGAGACTATCGTTATAGGCGATGAGCAGTTCTTC. Translating gives CASSLEGETIVIGDEQFF. The chain recombines TRBV7-9 with TRBJ2-1, with D maybe TRBD2 (5 bases). CDR3 length: 18 residues. CDR1 and CDR2 from the germline V gene are SEHNR and FQNEAQ (reference sequence). Trimming cost V 1 base and J 8 bases, with 24 bases left between them.

The rearrangement links TRBV4-1 to TRBJ1-5; D is ambiguous. Germline values: CDR1 MGHRA, CDR2 YSYEKL. V was cut by 3 bases and J by 5 bases, with 11 bases left in between. CDR3 size: 14 residues. The chain's CDR3 is CASSQWQVYQPQHF. The CDR3 DNA follows: TGCGCCAGCAGCCAGTGGCAGGTGTATCAGCCCCAGCATTTT.

V and J are TRBV7-3 and TRBJ2-1, with D maybe TRBD2 (6 bases). The germline CDR1 and CDR2 sequences are SGHTA and FQGTGA. The CDR3 has 15 residues. Trimming shortened V by 2 bases and J by 7 bases, and 15 bases separated the two germline ends. The CDR3 DNA reads as TGTGCCAGCAGCTTATTGGGGGGTGGGAAGAATGAGCAGTTCTTC. It is translated as CASSLLGGGKNEQFF.

Here the CDR3 reads CASSLRGGPYEQYF. Written as DNA, the CDR3 is TGTGCCAGCAGTTTACGTGGGGGCCCCTACGAGCAGTACTTC. V is TRBV27 and J is TRBJ2-7, with D tentatively TRBD1 (6 bases). CDR1 and CDR2 from the germline V gene are MNHEY and SMNVEV (reference sequence). V lost 2 bases and J 2 bases, leaving 10 bases between the germline ends. The CDR3 is 14 residues long.

Here the CDR3 reads CASSIGGAEFYEQYF. In DNA, the CDR3 is TGTGCCAGTAGTATAGGAGGAGCGGAGTTCTACGAGCAGTACTTC. V gene TRBV19 combines with J gene TRBJ2-7; perhaps TRBD2 as D (5 bases). Deletions cut 1 base from V and 3 bases from J, with 13 bases between. This CDR3 contains 15 residues. The germline gives CDR1 LNHDA, CDR2 SQIVND (reference sequence). The full variable domain, completed using reference TRBV19 and TRBJ2-7, is DGGITQSPKYLFRKEGQNVTLSCEQNLNHDAMYWYRQDPGQGLRLIYYSQIVNDFQKGDIAEGYSVSREKKESFPLTVTSAQKNPTAFYLCASSIGGAEFYEQYFGPGTRLTVT.

In its sample, this clone was seen once. The chain carries TRBV9 and TRBJ1-2; 9 nucleotides align to TRBD1. The V gene's germline CDR1 is SGDLS and CDR2 YYNGEE. CDR3 length equals 16 residues. V shed 4 bases and J 4 bases; nucleotides not matched to a gene: 11. For the CDR3, the DNA is TGTGCCAGCAGCCCGGGACAGGGCTCCACTACCTATGGCTACACCTTC. This gives the protein CASSPGQGSTTYGYTF.

The chain couples TRBV9 to TRBJ2-1; TRBD2 is a possible D gene (6 bases). The CDR3 runs to 15 residues. V lost 0 bases to trimming and J lost 7 bases, with 14 bases between them. The V gene's germline CDR1 is SGDLS and CDR2 YYNGEE. Here the CDR3 DNA reads TGTGCCAGCAGCGTAGTTGGGGGGAGTAGAAATGAGCAGTTCTTC. Translating it yields CASSVVGGSRNEQFF.

The chain joins TRBV27 to TRBJ2-3; TRBD2 matches 10 bases. Germline V CDR1 and CDR2: MNHEY, SMNVEV (reference sequence). CDR3 length: 16 amino acids. V was pared by 6 bases and J by 2 bases, with 8 bases of the junction left unmatched. CDR3 residues: CASRVTSGTDTDTQYF. DNA for the CDR3: TGTGCCAGCAGAGTAACTAGCGGGACAGACACAGATACGCAGTATTTT.

The chain links TRBV29-1 to TRBJ2-2; 7 positions agree with TRBD1. Germline CDR1 is SQVTM and CDR2 is ANQGSEA. The CDR3 length is 14 residues. J was trimmed by 1 base and V by 5 bases; bases with no gene match: 4. The CDR3 loop is CSVTTGLNTGELFF. Written as DNA, the CDR3 is TGCAGCGTTACGACAGGGCTGAACACCGGGGAGCTGTTTTTT.

The chain joins TRBV19 to TRBJ2-2; unclear D gene. Germline CDR1 reads LNHDA; CDR2 reads SQIVND (reference sequence). The CDR3 contains 11 residues. CDR3 protein: CPTVPNGELFF. In DNA, the CDR3 is TGTCCTACGGTCCCCAACGGGGAGCTGTTTTTT.

The gene calls are TRBV27 and TRBJ2-7; D is unresolved. Germline V gene data show CDR1 as MNHEY and CDR2 as SMNVEV (reference sequence). Trimming left V 6 bases short and J 6 bases short, with 9 bases between. CDR3 size: 11 residues. CDR3 sequence: CASSVASEQYF. Written as DNA, the CDR3 is TGTGCCAGCAGCGTAGCTTCCGAGCAGTACTTC.

The chain carries TRBV5-6 and TRBJ2-7, with 8 bases fitting TRBD2. CDR3 length: 16 residues. V gave up 2 bases and J gave up 1 base; unmatched junction bases: 8. Per the germline V gene, CDR1 is SGHDT and CDR2 is YYEEEE. The DNA for the CDR3 is TGTGCCAGCAGCTTTTCCCTAGCGGGCTTTTCCTACGAGCAGTACTTC. Its translation: CASSFSLAGFSYEQYF.

This chain uses TRBV15 with TRBJ2-1, with 7 nucleotides matching TRBD2. V dropped 10 bases and J dropped 5; count of bases not matched to a gene: 17. This CDR3 is built from 16 residues. The germline V gene has CDR1 LNHNV and CDR2 YYDKDF (reference sequence). The CDR3 DNA reads TGTGCCAGCGCCGGGGGAGGGCTTTTCCCGAACAATGAGCAGTTCTTC. Its protein is CASAGGGLFPNNEQFF.

The chain recombines TRBV14 with TRBJ2-1; 10 bases fit TRBD2. Germline V lookup: CDR1 SGHDN, CDR2 FVKESK. There are 17 residues in the CDR3. With V trimmed by 1 base and J by 0 bases, 3 bases remained unmatched. The CDR3 sequence: CASSQGSSGSSYNEQFF. For the CDR3, the DNA is TGTGCCAGCAGCCAAGGTTCTAGCGGGAGCTCCTACAATGAGCAGTTCTTC.